This T cell receptor (beta chain) was recorded in a study of T cells in Graves' hyperthyroidism and ophthalmopathy (dated by TCRdb to between 2017 and 2020). Study-wide context: Peripheral blood samples were taken at initial diagnosis, before any treatment was given. The paper describes TCR Vbeta CDR3 sequencing of fewer than 150 peripheral blood samples, made up of 43 ophthalmopathy patients, roughly 80 hyperthyroidism patients and roughly 17 progressor patients. A discovery cohort of about 95 patients, 43 with Graves' ophthalmopathy and 55 to 60 with stable Graves' hyperthyroidism, was used to find distinguishing TCR V-J signatures. After sampling, hyperthyroidism patients received methimazole starting at 30 mg daily, and ophthalmopathy patients received high-dose intravenous methylprednisolone. Whether ophthalmopathy could be predicted prospectively was tested in an independent validation cohort made up of about 20 hyperthyroidism patients plus 17 patients who later progressed to ophthalmopathy. Thyroid tissue and blood T-cell repertoires from six or seven Graves' hyperthyroidism patients were also compared in the study. The 100 or so discovery patients were randomly divided into training and test sets at a 7:3 ratio. Study-level results and caveats: A model built on a 13 V-J signature distinguished ophthalmopathy from stable hyperthyroidism, reaching approximately 89% sensitivity and around 81% specificity in cross-validation and 80%/75% in testing. Blood samples also contained most of the expanded thyroid clonotypes (frequency above 0.001), which suggests that blood repertoires may reflect thyroid immune responses. In validation, the model predicted progression to ophthalmopathy with 65% to 71% sensitivity and 72% to 75% specificity, a median of 6.5 months before onset. Sample size was not statistically predetermined, and blinding of investigators to group allocation was not performed.

For CDR1 and CDR2, the germline V gene lists MGHRA and YSYEKL. Trimming costs V 3 bases and J 4 bases, and their ends lie 19 bases apart. Measured from the cysteine to the phenylalanine, the CDR3 is 17 residues long. Kept here is only the CDR3 DNA, which spans 51 bases and is read in frame from base 1. TCR beta CDR3 regions were amplified from RNA transcripts. A first-round RT-PCR of the TCR CDR3 used the HTBI primer set with the Qiagen OneStep RT-PCR kit. The libraries were constructed in a second round of multiplex PCR and then size-selected and purified. Sequencing of the libraries was done on an Illumina HiSeq2000 using paired-end 100 bp reads. Per the authors' processing: SOAPnuke was used to process the raw data, removing reads that contained adapters or uncalled bases, had a mean Phred below 15, or lacked an exact match to the constant primer or identifier. High-quality paired reads were merged with COPE v1.2.5, and unique nucleotide sequences were defined as clonotypes. Clonotypes were aligned to IMGT TRBV, TRBD and TRBJ reference segments using MiTCR v1.1. The analysis included only V-J combinations with a frequency above 0.0001, which together covered 99.2% of the repertoires. The TCS score was defined as the ratio of F50 (clonal expansion) to E x V (chaos), calculated using BLOSUM62-based TCRdist between CDR3 peptides within each V-J. Welch's t-statistics and random forest reduced fewer than 550 V-J features to 13, which were used in a naive Bayes classifier (R e1071). TCRdb itself trimmed the public reads at Q25 with fastp, ran MiXCR and retained productive beta chains. Identical CDR3 proteins give one entry, which carries the most common genes and DNA. These V and J calls are TCRdb output, not the study's own analysis. The sample profile shows more than 300,000 distinct CDR3 sequences; about a fifth of them were found once. 40% of the sample comes from the top ten.

Moderately to severely active disease, a Clinical Activity Score of at least 3, a NOSPECS grade of at least 4, and a duration under 3 months were present in ophthalmopathy patients. Any patient with an uncontrolled infection, another autoimmune disease, pregnancy or lactation was excluded. Diagnoses relied on clinical symptoms, serum thyroxine and TRAb, thyroid ultrasound and orbital computed tomography. Ficoll-Paque density gradient centrifugation was used to isolate PBMCs from 9.5 to 10 ml of fresh peripheral blood. Trizol reagent was used to extract total RNA, and RNA quality was then checked on an Agilent 2100 Bioanalyzer. This clonotype has only a few counts. The antigen this receptor binds is unknown. No per-base quality is available; no much larger clone lies one base away.

The sequence is built from TRBV4-1 and TRBJ1-3; the D gene assignment is ambiguous. The clonotype comes from a man aged 18 to 35 with Graves' ophthalmopathy. The sample comprised blood. The DNA sequence is TGCGCCAGCAGCCATCCCTCCGGTCACGGAGCAGGAAACACCATATATTTT. It translates to CASSHPSGHGAGNTIYF.